This T cell receptor (beta chain) was observed in a study of blood T cell repertoires in COVID-19 (dated by TCRdb to the early 2020s). For the wider study: Collaborator samples came from the United States, Italy and Spain and covered acute and convalescent phases of COVID-19. Samples came from the ongoing ImmuneRACE study (first 160 participants) plus 1,254 subjects from 6 global collaborators. The prospective study material was composed of cDNA or gDNA derived from T cells, B-cell-depleted T cells, or PBMCs. Deeply sampled blood TCRbeta repertoires from subjects exposed to, actively infected with, or recovered from COVID-19 were included in the dataset. Sample metadata almost always included a de-identified subject ID, COVID-19 status, age in years and sex. Where available, HLA class I and class II types were taken from metadata supplied by the sample provider and were not determined by assay-based typing. The repertoires were made available in a free public database intended to serve as a resource for research on the immune response to SARS-CoV-2. General conclusions and limits of the study: How much clinical and demographic metadata was included differed by source and by participant, and the metadata was provided uncurated.

TCRbeta CDR3 regions were amplified from genomic DNA using the immunoSEQ Assay, a bias-controlled multiplex PCR. On the study's bioinformatics: Within the assay, amplification of reference gene primers was used to estimate how many nucleated cells each sample contained. To quantify the absolute abundance of each unique TCRbeta CDR3 rearrangement, sequence reads were collapsed and filtered. For each sample, productive Simpson clonality was calculated by taking the square root of Simpson's diversity index across productive rearrangements. TCRdb took this table from immuneACCESS and kept in-frame rearrangements with V and J called. Such tables lack part of the clones; where checked against another copy, unresolved V genes explain under half of the gap, and the rest is unexplained. That table furnishes V, J and clone size, whereas the DNA furnished D and trimming. This sample is represented by about 280,000 clones; roughly 88% of them were singletons. Almost 9.5% of the sample is held by the ten biggest clonotypes.

A distance of 5 bases separates the germline ends of V and J, which lose 4 bases and 0 bases respectively. Including the terminal cysteine and phenylalanine, the CDR3 comprises 13 residues. Only the CDR3 portion is preserved as DNA: 39 bases, with reading frame beginning at the first base. CDR1 and CDR2, looked up from the germline V gene, are SGHDT and YYEEEE. Comment on this clone: This receptor's antigen is unknown. No base qualities exist here, and no much larger clone lies one base off it.

Whole blood was collected in K2EDTA tubes by collaborating institutions according to the institutions' own protocols. For TCRbeta analysis, collaborators shipped samples as frozen whole blood, isolated PBMCs, or DNA extracted from either of those sample types. The V gene is TRBV5-6 and the J gene is TRBJ1-5, with no D gene named confidently. The receptor comes from a man in his late teens or twenties with active or convalescent COVID-19. The sequencing sample was made of peripheral blood. The bases read TGTGCCAGCAGCAAATATAGCAATCAGCCCCAGCATTTT. It codes for CASSKYSNQPQHF.